These T cell receptor beta chains were read from a single sample in a study of blood T cell repertoires in COVID-19. The method was immunoSEQ multiplex PCR; TCRdb's version includes in-frame clones alone and lacks a portion of them. The sample carries about 300,000 clones, around 84% recorded once. The sample consisted of peripheral blood. The receptors stem from a man between 65 and 85 years old with acute or convalescent COVID-19. CDR3s include the opening cysteine and the closing phenylalanine or tryptophan. Fields, in order: D gene, clone size, J gene, V gene, CDR3 DNA, CDR3 protein. A D gene is named only where the DNA matches it firmly. Where a row states a size, it is once, few, many or the class of an expanded clone; other rows omit it.

d_call: TRBD1; clone_size: .; j_call: TRBJ1-1; v_call: TRBV3-1/TRBV3-2; cdr3_nt: TGTGCCAGCAGCCAAGGGGGCCTTAGGGGGGACAGGGTTTCCTGG; cdr3_aa: CASSQGGLRGDRVSW
d_call: TRBD1; clone_size: .; j_call: TRBJ1-1; v_call: TRBV20-1; cdr3_nt: TGCAGTGCTAGTAGGACAGGGGAGGTCGACACTGAAGCTTTCTTT; cdr3_aa: CSASRTGEVDTEAFF
d_call: .; clone_size: .; j_call: TRBJ2-2; v_call: TRBV3-1/TRBV3-2; cdr3_nt: TGTGCCAGCAGCCAACAGGGCACCGGGGAGCTGTTTTTT; cdr3_aa: CASSQQGTGELFF
d_call: TRBD1; clone_size: many; j_call: TRBJ1-2; v_call: TRBV5-6; cdr3_nt: TGTGCCAGCAGCTTCCGGACAGGGAATGGCTACACCTTC; cdr3_aa: CASSFRTGNGYTF
d_call: .; clone_size: .; j_call: TRBJ1-4; v_call: TRBV5-4; cdr3_nt: TGTGCCAGCAGCTTGCAATTCGGTGAAAAACTGTTTTTT; cdr3_aa: CASSLQFGEKLFF
d_call: TRBD2; clone_size: .; j_call: TRBJ2-7; v_call: TRBV5-6; cdr3_nt: TGTGCCAGCAGCTTGGATGTACTAGCGGGGGGGCCACGCTTTGAGCAGTACTTC; cdr3_aa: CASSLDVLAGGPRFEQYF
d_call: TRBD1; clone_size: few; j_call: TRBJ1-4; v_call: TRBV5-1; cdr3_nt: TGCGCCAGCAGCTGTCACAGGGGGCGGGCGACTAATGAAAAACTGTTTTTT; cdr3_aa: CASSCHRGRATNEKLFF
d_call: TRBD1; clone_size: .; j_call: TRBJ1-6; v_call: TRBV28; cdr3_nt: TGTGCCAGCAGTCTAACCGGGACAGGGGCCTCACCCCTCCACTTT; cdr3_aa: CASSLTGTGASPLHF
d_call: .; clone_size: .; j_call: TRBJ1-1; v_call: TRBV18; cdr3_nt: TGTGCCAGCTCCCCTTCCTTCGGAGGAACTGAAGCTTTCTTT; cdr3_aa: CASSPSFGGTEAFF
d_call: TRBD1; clone_size: .; j_call: TRBJ2-5; v_call: TRBV7-2; cdr3_nt: TGTGCCAGCAGCCCAGGACAGGGCAACCAAGAGACCCAGTACTTC; cdr3_aa: CASSPGQGNQETQYF
d_call: .; clone_size: .; j_call: TRBJ1-3; v_call: TRBV28; cdr3_nt: TGTGCCAGCAGTTTGGGGAGGACGGGTGGAAACACCATATATTTT; cdr3_aa: CASSLGRTGGNTIYF
d_call: TRBD2; clone_size: .; j_call: TRBJ2-1; v_call: TRBV4-1; cdr3_nt: TGCGCCAGCAGTCCCCGTGCCATTCCTAGCGGGCGGACCTACAATGAGCAGTTCTTC; cdr3_aa: CASSPRAIPSGRTYNEQFF
d_call: TRBD1; clone_size: .; j_call: TRBJ2-2; v_call: TRBV3-1/TRBV3-2; cdr3_nt: TGTGCCAGCAGCCAAGTTGCGGGACGGACAGGGGGTTTCACCGGGGAGCTGTTTTTT; cdr3_aa: CASSQVAGRTGGFTGELFF
d_call: .; clone_size: .; j_call: TRBJ2-5; v_call: TRBV6-6; cdr3_nt: TGTGCCAGCAGCCAAGGAGGAGAGACCCAGTACTTC; cdr3_aa: CASSQGGETQYF
d_call: TRBD2; clone_size: .; j_call: TRBJ2-3; v_call: TRBV19; cdr3_nt: TGTGCCAGTAGTATCACAGCGGGGGGGCCAAGTACGCAGTATTTT; cdr3_aa: CASSITAGGPSTQYF
d_call: .; clone_size: .; j_call: TRBJ2-3; v_call: TRBV19; cdr3_nt: TGTGCCAGTAGTAGTCAGCGGGTGAGCACAGATACGCAGTATTTT; cdr3_aa: CASSSQRVSTDTQYF
d_call: .; clone_size: few; j_call: TRBJ1-5; v_call: TRBV7-9; cdr3_nt: TGTGCCAGCAGCTTAACAGACAATCAGCCCCAGCATTTT; cdr3_aa: CASSLTDNQPQHF
d_call: .; clone_size: .; j_call: TRBJ1-5; v_call: TRBV5-1; cdr3_nt: TGCGCCAGCAGCTTGGATCCAGGGGGCAATCAGCCCCAGCATTTT; cdr3_aa: CASSLDPGGNQPQHF
d_call: TRBD1; clone_size: .; j_call: TRBJ1-6; v_call: TRBV28; cdr3_nt: TGTGCCACCTTGACAGGGAATTCACCCCTCCACTTT; cdr3_aa: CATLTGNSPLHF
d_call: TRBD2; clone_size: .; j_call: TRBJ2-5; v_call: TRBV7-2; cdr3_nt: TGTGCCAGCAGCTTAGGTCAGGGAGGGAGGGAGACCCAGTACTTC; cdr3_aa: CASSLGQGGRETQYF
d_call: TRBD1; clone_size: .; j_call: TRBJ2-7; v_call: TRBV6-5; cdr3_nt: TGTGCCAGCAGGACAGGGGGAATCTCCTACGAGCAGTACTTC; cdr3_aa: CASRTGGISYEQYF
d_call: .; clone_size: .; j_call: TRBJ2-5; v_call: TRBV27; cdr3_nt: TGTGCCAGCAGTTTGACGTCTCAGGGTGGTACCCAGTACTTC; cdr3_aa: CASSLTSQGGTQYF
d_call: .; clone_size: .; j_call: TRBJ1-3; v_call: TRBV7-9; cdr3_nt: TGTGCCAGCAGCTCATGGGTATCACAGGGCTCCGACTCTGGAAACACCATATATTTT; cdr3_aa: CASSSWVSQGSDSGNTIYF
d_call: .; clone_size: .; j_call: TRBJ2-7; v_call: TRBV19; cdr3_nt: TGTGCCAGTAGTACCTCCAGGGGAGCCTACGAGCAGTACTTC; cdr3_aa: CASSTSRGAYEQYF
d_call: .; clone_size: .; j_call: TRBJ2-5; v_call: TRBV18; cdr3_nt: TGTGCCAGCTCACCGAGGCGGGGAGAAGAGACCCAGTACTTC; cdr3_aa: CASSPRRGEETQYF
d_call: .; clone_size: .; j_call: TRBJ2-3; v_call: TRBV5-1; cdr3_nt: TGCGCCAGCAGCTTGGAAGGGGCCCGAGCAGATACGCAGTATTTT; cdr3_aa: CASSLEGARADTQYF
d_call: TRBD2; clone_size: .; j_call: TRBJ2-3; v_call: TRBV24-1; cdr3_nt: TGTGCCACCAGTGATTTCGGGCGGGAGAGCACAGATACGCAGTATTTT; cdr3_aa: CATSDFGRESTDTQYF
d_call: .; clone_size: .; j_call: TRBJ2-2; v_call: TRBV24-1; cdr3_nt: TGTGCCACCAGGGAGGGCAGGGACCTACGGGACACCGGGGAGCTGTTTTTT; cdr3_aa: CATREGRDLRDTGELFF
d_call: TRBD1; clone_size: once; j_call: TRBJ2-2; v_call: TRBV7-9; cdr3_nt: TGTGCCAGCAGCTCACCGGGACAGGGGTACACCGGGGAGCTGTTTTTT; cdr3_aa: CASSSPGQGYTGELFF
d_call: TRBD1; clone_size: .; j_call: TRBJ1-1; v_call: TRBV9; cdr3_nt: TGTGCCAGCACCCGACAGGGGGTGAACACTGAAGCTTTCTTT; cdr3_aa: CASTRQGVNTEAFF
d_call: .; clone_size: .; j_call: TRBJ2-7; v_call: TRBV5-1; cdr3_nt: TGCGCCAGCAGCTTGGATGGCGGTTCAGCTCCTACGAGTTTTTACTTC; cdr3_aa: CASSLDGGSAPTSFYF
d_call: .; clone_size: .; j_call: TRBJ1-2; v_call: TRBV9; cdr3_nt: TGTGCCAGCAGCGCACTTTCCGAGGCTAACTATGGCTACACCTTC; cdr3_aa: CASSALSEANYGYTF
d_call: .; clone_size: .; j_call: TRBJ1-5; v_call: TRBV4-1; cdr3_nt: TGCGCCAGCAGCACCCGAACAGGGAGCGATAGCAATCAGCCCCAGCATTTT; cdr3_aa: CASSTRTGSDSNQPQHF
d_call: .; clone_size: .; j_call: TRBJ2-1; v_call: TRBV7-2; cdr3_nt: TGTGCCAGCAGTTTGCAGGGGTCCGGGGAGCAGTTCTTC; cdr3_aa: CASSLQGSGEQFF
d_call: TRBD2; clone_size: .; j_call: TRBJ2-1; v_call: TRBV19; cdr3_nt: TGTGCCAGTAGTATAGCAAGGACTAGCGGGTACAATGAGCAGTTCTTC; cdr3_aa: CASSIARTSGYNEQFF
d_call: TRBD1; clone_size: .; j_call: TRBJ2-1; v_call: TRBV10-2; cdr3_nt: TGCGCCAGCACCGGACAGGGACTCAATGAGCAGTTCTTC; cdr3_aa: CASTGQGLNEQFF
d_call: TRBD1; clone_size: few; j_call: TRBJ2-7; v_call: TRBV7-9; cdr3_nt: TGTGCCAGCAGCAAAACGGACAGGGGCTACGAGCAGTACTTC; cdr3_aa: CASSKTDRGYEQYF
d_call: .; clone_size: once; j_call: TRBJ2-7; v_call: TRBV18; cdr3_nt: TGTGCCAGCTCACCACCGACTCGGGGGCGGGGGTACGAGCAGTACTTC; cdr3_aa: CASSPPTRGRGYEQYF
d_call: TRBD2; clone_size: few; j_call: TRBJ2-2; v_call: TRBV7-9; cdr3_nt: TGTGCCAGCACCCTTTCGGGGAGGGGATTCGCCGGGGAGCTGTTTTTT; cdr3_aa: CASTLSGRGFAGELFF
d_call: .; clone_size: .; j_call: TRBJ1-2; v_call: TRBV18; cdr3_nt: TGTGCCAGCTCACCTGGAGGGGATGGCTACACCTTC; cdr3_aa: CASSPGGDGYTF
d_call: .; clone_size: .; j_call: TRBJ2-5; v_call: TRBV5-1; cdr3_nt: TGCGCCAGCAGCTTGGTAGCTAGCAGTCTTCAAGAGACCCAGTACTTC; cdr3_aa: CASSLVASSLQETQYF
d_call: TRBD2; clone_size: .; j_call: TRBJ2-5; v_call: TRBV5-1; cdr3_nt: TGCGCCAGCAGCTTGGCGGGGACTAGCGGGGGGGCTGAGACCCAGTACTTC; cdr3_aa: CASSLAGTSGGAETQYF
d_call: TRBD1; clone_size: .; j_call: TRBJ1-5; v_call: TRBV4-2; cdr3_nt: TGTGCCAGCAGCCAAGATCGTGGACAGGGTAGAGATCAGCCCCAGCATTTT; cdr3_aa: CASSQDRGQGRDQPQHF
d_call: .; clone_size: .; j_call: TRBJ2-1; v_call: TRBV7-3; cdr3_nt: TGTGCCAGCAGCCCCCAAGTTGGAGGTGCTGAGCAGTTCTTC; cdr3_aa: CASSPQVGGAEQFF
d_call: .; clone_size: .; j_call: TRBJ1-1; v_call: TRBV7-9; cdr3_nt: TGTGCCAGCAGCTTAGGTCGAGGACAGACGAACACTGAAGCTTTCTTT; cdr3_aa: CASSLGRGQTNTEAFF
d_call: .; clone_size: .; j_call: TRBJ2-5; v_call: TRBV7-9; cdr3_nt: TGTGCCAGCATCTTCGGGGGAGAGGAGACCCAGTACTTC; cdr3_aa: CASIFGGEETQYF
d_call: TRBD1; clone_size: .; j_call: TRBJ2-2; v_call: TRBV7-6; cdr3_nt: TGTGCCAGCAGCTCCCGGGACAGGGATACCGGGGAGCTGTTTTTT; cdr3_aa: CASSSRDRDTGELFF
d_call: .; clone_size: few; j_call: TRBJ2-7; v_call: TRBV18; cdr3_nt: TGTGCCAGCTCACCGCAGGGGTCACCCTTAGAGGAGCAGTACTTC; cdr3_aa: CASSPQGSPLEEQYF
d_call: .; clone_size: .; j_call: TRBJ1-5; v_call: TRBV3-1/TRBV3-2; cdr3_nt: TGTGCCAGCAGCCAAGGGGGGACTGAGATATCGCCCCAGCATTTT; cdr3_aa: CASSQGGTEISPQHF
d_call: .; clone_size: .; j_call: TRBJ1-5; v_call: TRBV2; cdr3_nt: TGTGCCAGCAGCCCGACAGTTAGCAATCAGCCCCAGCATTTT; cdr3_aa: CASSPTVSNQPQHF
d_call: .; clone_size: .; j_call: TRBJ1-1; v_call: TRBV3-1/TRBV3-2; cdr3_nt: TGTGCCAGCACGGAGACAGGACGTAGGACTGAAGCTTTCTTT; cdr3_aa: CASTETGRRTEAFF
d_call: TRBD2; clone_size: .; j_call: TRBJ2-1; v_call: TRBV19; cdr3_nt: TGTGCCAGTAGTGGCGTTCTGCGGGGACTAAAAGATAACAATGAGCAGTTCTTC; cdr3_aa: CASSGVLRGLKDNNEQFF
d_call: .; clone_size: .; j_call: TRBJ1-4; v_call: TRBV5-1; cdr3_nt: TGCGCCAGCAGCCCATGGACAGTTAATGAAAAACTGTTTTTT; cdr3_aa: CASSPWTVNEKLFF